The following is a T cell receptor beta chain sequence with its context. The V end lost 7 bases, the J end lost 4 bases, and 13 bases lay between the germline ends. The germline V gene encodes CDR1 MNHEY and CDR2 SVGAGI. The CDR3 consists of 13 residues. Amplification used 60 Vbeta primers and 13 Jbeta primers. Assay used: immunoSEQ multiplex PCR; TCRdb lists only in-frame clones, some missing. Its table records about 50,000 clones. The sample is drawn from a study of cytomegalovirus exposure and HLA in healthy donors. The sequence came from a man younger than 35 in good health and CMV-seropositive. The sequencing sample was made of PBMCs. This chain uses TRBV6-5 with TRBJ2-5; perhaps TRBD1 as D (6 bases). CDR3 protein: CASTGQSRETQYF. In DNA, the CDR3 is TGTGCCAGCACCGGACAGTCGAGAGAGACCCAGTACTTC.